A selection of T cell receptor beta chains follows, all from one sample in a study of blood T cells in healthy people across ages. TCRdb ran MiXCR on the 5' RACE reads and lists one entry per CDR3 protein. The sample comprises about 780,000 distinct CDR3 sequences, about half of which are singletons, and 15% to 20% rests with the top ten. Sequencing was performed on blood. These receptor sequences come from a man aged 80 or over in good health. The CDR3 runs from the conserved cysteine through the conserved F or W. The order of the fields is clone size, CDR3 length, D gene, J gene, V gene, CDR3 protein, CDR3 DNA. D genes are given only for firm matches. Not all rows give a size; the values are once, few, many and, for expanded clones, a class.

clone size: -; CDR3 length: 17; D gene: -; J gene: TRBJ1-5; V gene: TRBV28; CDR3 protein: CASSSTGMGVNNQPQHF; CDR3 DNA: TGTGCCAGCAGTTCCACCGGGATGGGGGTGAACAATCAGCCCCAGCATTTT
clone size: -; CDR3 length: 15; D gene: -; J gene: TRBJ1-1; V gene: TRBV5-1; CDR3 protein: CASSYPGTGNTEAFF; CDR3 DNA: TGCGCCAGCAGCTACCCCGGGACGGGGAACACTGAAGCTTTCTTT
clone size: -; CDR3 length: 13; D gene: TRBD2; J gene: TRBJ2-7; V gene: TRBV10-1; CDR3 protein: CARPGLASYEQYF; CDR3 DNA: TGCGCCAGACCGGGACTAGCATCGTACGAGCAGTACTTC
clone size: -; CDR3 length: 16; D gene: -; J gene: TRBJ2-6; V gene: TRBV6-5; CDR3 protein: CASSYSTRARANVLTF; CDR3 DNA: TGTGCCAGCAGTTACTCGACGAGGGCCAGGGCCAACGTCCTGACTTTC
clone size: -; CDR3 length: 15; D gene: -; J gene: TRBJ2-6; V gene: TRBV28; CDR3 protein: CASLKGSSGANVLTF; CDR3 DNA: TGTGCCAGCTTGAAGGGGAGCTCTGGGGCCAACGTCCTGACTTTC
clone size: many; CDR3 length: 13; D gene: -; J gene: TRBJ2-5; V gene: TRBV20-1; CDR3 protein: CSAREGGLETQYF; CDR3 DNA: TGCAGTGCTAGAGAGGGGGGGCTGGAGACCCAGTACTTC
clone size: few; CDR3 length: 12; D gene: -; J gene: TRBJ2-3; V gene: TRBV12-3/TRBV12-4; CDR3 protein: CASRLTAGTQYF; CDR3 DNA: TGTGCCAGCAGACTTACGGCCGGTACGCAGTATTTT
clone size: -; CDR3 length: 20; D gene: -; J gene: TRBJ2-1; V gene: TRBV28; CDR3 protein: CASSGYLRGSGRRSYNEQFF; CDR3 DNA: TGTGCCAGCAGTGGGTATTTGCGGGGCTCAGGCCGGCGCTCCTACAATGAGCAGTTCTTC
clone size: once; CDR3 length: 15; D gene: -; J gene: TRBJ2-7; V gene: TRBV27; CDR3 protein: CAGSPGQDGSYEQYF; CDR3 DNA: TGTGCCGGCAGCCCAGGTCAAGACGGCTCCTACGAGCAGTACTTC
clone size: few; CDR3 length: 14; D gene: TRBD1; J gene: TRBJ2-5; V gene: TRBV6-1; CDR3 protein: CASWGGQGTETQYF; CDR3 DNA: TGTGCCAGCTGGGGGGGACAGGGCACCGAGACCCAGTACTTC
clone size: -; CDR3 length: 14; D gene: TRBD2; J gene: TRBJ2-1; V gene: TRBV29-1; CDR3 protein: CSVDGLAGAHEQFF; CDR3 DNA: TGCAGCGTTGATGGCCTAGCGGGAGCGCATGAGCAGTTCTTC
clone size: -; CDR3 length: 17; D gene: TRBD2; J gene: TRBJ2-5; V gene: TRBV6-6; CDR3 protein: CASNYSPAGGIYNEQYF; CDR3 DNA: TGTGCCAGCAATTACTCCCCAGCGGGGGGAATCTACAATGAGCAGTACTTC